One and the same sample provided the 15 T cell receptor beta chains below, sequenced in a study of Graves' ophthalmopathy and Graves' hyperthyroidism. Amplification from RNA transcripts yielded the TCR beta CDR3 regions. HTBI primers served in a first-round RT-PCR, which a second-round multiplex PCR followed. TCRdb re-called the multiplex PCR reads with MiXCR, one entry per CDR3 protein. The sample lists roughly 700,000 distinct CDR3 sequences; 35% to 50% were seen once. Input material: peripheral blood. Source of these receptors: an adult man with Graves' ophthalmopathy.

At least ten counts were recorded for this clonotype. This chain links TRBV19 with TRBJ1-6, with unresolved D. Trimming stripped 6 bases from V and 8 bases from J, with 11 bases between. Germline CDR1 LNHDA, CDR2 SQIVND (reference sequence). The CDR3 is made up of 13 amino acids. The CDR3, as DNA: TGTGCCAGTAGCAATCGCCAGGATTCACCCCTCCACTTT. This codes for CASSNRQDSPLHF.

The V call is TRBV19, the J call TRBJ1-2; D might be TRBD1 (5 bases). V was clipped by 9 bases and J by 7 bases, with 18 bases between them. Germline V CDR1 and CDR2: LNHDA, SQIVND (reference sequence). CDR3 length equals 13 residues. The CDR3, as DNA: TGTGCCAGCAGTGGGCTCGGGGGTCCTGGCTACACCTTC. Protein sequence: CASSGLGGPGYTF.

This clonotype was counted only a few times. The junction does not match germline at one end; this may be a read error. The chain combines TRBV6-4 with TRBJ2-7; 8 bases align to TRBD2. This CDR3 comprises 15 residues. Germline V gene lookup returns CDR1 MRHNA and CDR2 SNTAGT. CDR3 region: CASSYSLLAAYEQYF. CDR3 DNA sequence: TGTGCCAGCAGTTACTCGTTACTAGCGGCATACGAGCAGTACTTC.

The chain joins TRBV7-2 to TRBJ2-1; 9 bases are a match to TRBD2. With V trimmed by 3 bases and J by 9 bases, 9 bases remained unmatched. Looked up from germline, CDR1 is SGHTA and CDR2 is FQGNSA. The CDR3 spans 15 residues. CDR3 sequence: CASSFSSGGLGEQFF. CDR3 in DNA: TGTGCCAGCAGCTTTTCGAGCGGGGGGCTCGGTGAGCAGTTCTTC.

CDR3 sequence: CATSRDRGRSGELFF. DNA of the CDR3: TGTGCCACCAGCAGGGACAGGGGGCGAAGCGGGGAGCTGTTTTTT. The V gene is TRBV15, the J gene TRBJ2-2; 11 bases agree with TRBD1. Per the germline V gene, CDR1 is LNHNV and CDR2 is YYDKDF (reference sequence). The CDR3 length is 15 residues. V was pared by 3 bases and J by 7 bases, with 4 bases of the junction left unmatched.

The chain couples TRBV6-6 to TRBJ1-4; D is uncertain. In germline, CDR1 is MNHNY, CDR2 SVGAGI (reference sequence). Trimming pared 0 bases from V and 0 bases from J, leaving 5 bases between. The CDR3 length is 15 residues. This chain's CDR3 is CASSYSGSTNEKLFF. The CDR3 coding sequence is TGTGCCAGCAGTTACTCGGGATCAACTAATGAAAAACTGTTTTTT.

The rearrangement uses TRBV5-1 and TRBJ2-2; 13 bases agree with TRBD2. Trimming at V came to 1 base and at J to 0 bases, leaving 3 bases not matched to a gene. The germline V gene has CDR1 SGHRS and CDR2 YFSETQ. The CDR3 consists of 18 residues. The CDR3 bases are TGCGCCAGCAGCTTGATGGGACTAGCGGGGACGAACACCGGGGAGCTGTTTTTT. It encodes CASSLMGLAGTNTGELFF.

This clonotype was counted many times. V is TRBV10-3 and J is TRBJ2-7; a possible D gene is TRBD2 (5 bases). The CDR3 is 12 residues long. V was cut by 0 bases and J by 6 bases, with 6 bases left in between. Per the germline V gene, CDR1 is ENHRY and CDR2 is SYGVKD. The CDR3 DNA reads TGTGCCATCAGTGAGTCGGCGGGCGAGCAGTACTTC. This sequence encodes CAISESAGEQYF.

This sequence joins TRBV4-2 and TRBJ2-5, with D uncertain. CDR1 and CDR2 from the germline V gene are LGHNA and YNFKEQ. V was cut by 4 bases and J by 2 bases, with 14 bases left in between. The CDR3 totals 15 residues. For the CDR3, the DNA is TGTGCCAGCAGCCCGGATACGGGTGAACAAGAGACCCAGTACTTC. Protein: CASSPDTGEQETQYF.

This clonotype showed up just a few times. The chain joins TRBV7-2 to TRBJ2-5; D is unclear. V lost 5 bases and J 4 bases, leaving 17 bases between the germline ends. Germline V CDR1 and CDR2: SGHTA, FQGNSA. The CDR3 runs 15 residues. CDR3 amino acids: CASSQEPDRGETQYF. CDR3 sequence (DNA): TGTGCCAGCAGCCAAGAACCCGACCGAGGAGAGACCCAGTACTTC.

The gene calls are TRBV9 and TRBJ1-6, with TRBD1 identical over 9 bases. In germline, CDR1 is SGDLS, CDR2 YYNGEE. V lost 0 bases and J lost 8; bases outside the gene matches: 6. The CDR3 is 16 residues long. CDR3 coding DNA: TGTGCCAGCAGCGTAGAGGGGGACAGGGAGGATTCACCCCTCCACTTT. Translating it yields CASSVEGDREDSPLHF.

The chain is built from TRBV7-8 and TRBJ1-6; D gene unclear. CDR3 length equals 15 residues. The germline gives CDR1 SGHVS, CDR2 FQNEAQ. V was clipped by 2 bases and J by 5 bases, with 10 bases between them. CDR3 region: CASSLMGSHNSPLHF. In DNA, the CDR3 is TGTGCCAGCAGCTTAATGGGTTCCCATAATTCACCCCTCCACTTT.

This clonotype was seen more than once but under ten times. The genes are TRBV10-1 and TRBJ1-3; tentative D call: TRBD1 (6 bases). With 5 bases removed from V and 0 bases from J, the gap between germline ends came to 14 bases. CDR1 and CDR2 from the germline V gene are WNHNN and SYGVQD (reference sequence). The CDR3 runs to 16 residues. CDR3 nucleotides: TGCGCCAGCAGTAGCTACAGGGCGTTCTCTGGAAACACCATATATTTT. This sequence encodes CASSSYRAFSGNTIYF.

This clonotype was found a few times. The chain recombines TRBV25-1 with TRBJ2-2; D is undetermined. V lost 5 bases, J lost 3 bases, and 10 bases lay in between. The CDR3 is 14 residues long. Germline values: CDR1 MGHDK, CDR2 SYGVNS. The CDR3 nucleotides read TGTGCCAGCAGTCCTCCCTCCTACACCGGGGAGCTGTTTTTT. Protein: CASSPPSYTGELFF.

This clonotype was recorded a few times. The rearrangement links TRBV7-9 to TRBJ2-2, with D tentatively TRBD1 (6 bases). This CDR3 spans 14 amino acids. Per the germline V gene, CDR1 is SEHNR and CDR2 is FQNEAQ (reference sequence). Deletions cut 7 bases from V and 3 bases from J, with 12 bases between. The CDR3 protein is CASIQGIDTGELFF. The CDR3 DNA reads as TGTGCCAGCATACAGGGTATCGACACCGGGGAGCTGTTTTTT.